The sequence of this T cell receptor beta chain was determined in a study of patients and donors after allogeneic stem cell transplantation. CDR1 and CDR2 (germline): SNHLY, FYNNEI. The CDR3 sequence is 13 residues long. V was cut by 5 bases and J by 5 bases, with 13 bases left in between. Using its own MiXCR run on the RT-PCR reads, TCRdb lists one record per CDR3 protein. The sample shows roughly 960,000 distinct CDR3 sequences, under 20% of them seen only once. J is TRBJ2-7 and V is TRBV2; tentatively, D is TRBD1 or TRBD2 (5 bases each). The clonotype was recovered from a human donor who was either an allogeneic HSCT recipient or a stem cell or donor lymphocyte infusion donor (not recorded which). It is not recorded whose cells these are; they may come from a transplant donor. Sequencing was performed on blood, either unsorted or a sorted T cell fraction (not recorded which). CDR3 sequence (DNA): TGTGCCAGCAGTCGGGACCCCGGCGACGAGCAGTACTTC. Protein product: CASSRDPGDEQYF.